This T cell receptor (beta chain) was captured in a study of T-cell reconstitution after alpha-beta-depleted transplantation in children. During its preparation, the TCRbeta library received unique molecular identifiers. MiXCR, run by TCRdb on the PCR reads, gives a single entry per CDR3 protein. This table holds approximately 630,000 distinct CDR3 sequences, 13% found once. In germline, CDR1 is SGHRS, CDR2 YFSETQ. V lost 0 bases and J 1 base, leaving 14 bases between the germline ends. The CDR3 contains 18 residues. This clonotype was counted only a few times. The rearrangement joins TRBV5-1 to TRBJ2-6; D might be TRBD1 (6 bases). The TCR comes from a girl aged 2 to 10 with congenital amegakaryocytic thrombocytopenia, due to receive a stem cell transplant. The sample in question was PBMCs, obtained before TCRalphabeta/CD19-depleted stem cell transplant. For the CDR3, the DNA is TGCGCCAGCAGCTTGGTTGGACAGCCCTATTCTGGGGCCAACGTCCTGACTTTC. This sequence encodes CASSLVGQPYSGANVLTF.